Below, one TCR beta chain is given with its context. What it binds is unknown. The protocol was immunoSEQ multiplex PCR, while the TCRdb copy is restricted to in-frame clones and leaves out a portion. The top ten hold 3.2% of the sample, which has about 73,000 clones, 90% to 95% seen once. V lost 4 bases and J lost 5; bases outside the gene matches: 8. Per germline, CDR1 SGHVS and CDR2 FQNEAQ. The CDR3 is 15 residues long. The sample is drawn from a study of cytomegalovirus exposure and HLA in healthy donors. Study-level points and caveats: A list of more than 150 TCR beta chains associated with cytomegalovirus was given. In vitro, three CMV-associated chains proved specific for CMV antigens. As was reported, the classifier diagnosed cytomegalovirus status with high specificity and sensitivity.

It was the approximately 120-subject validation cohort, separate from the roughly 700-subject first cohort, to which the donors belonged. The chain combines TRBV7-8 with TRBJ1-1; 9 nucleotides agree with TRBD1. This TCR derives from a woman aged 18-30 years in good health and CMV-seropositive. The sequenced material came from PBMCs. CDR3 coding DNA: TGTGCCAGCAGCTACCCGACAGGGGGGGGGACTGAAGCTTTCTTT. Its translation is CASSYPTGGGTEAFF.